This T cell receptor beta chain originates from a study of blood T cell repertoires in COVID-19 (dated by TCRdb to about 2020). A note on the overall study: The collaborator samples originated in the United States, Italy and Spain and spanned the acute and convalescent phases of COVID-19. Deeply sampled blood TCRbeta repertoires from subjects exposed to, actively infected with, or recovered from COVID-19 were included in the dataset. Samples were obtained from the ongoing ImmuneRACE study (first 160 participants) and from some 1,200 subjects provided by 6 global collaborators. The repertoires were made available in a free public database intended to serve as a resource for research on the immune response to SARS-CoV-2. Nearly every sample came with metadata listing a de-identified subject ID, COVID-19 status, age in years and sex. The prospective study material was composed of cDNA or gDNA derived from T cells, B-cell-depleted T cells, or PBMCs. Where available, HLA class I and class II types were taken from metadata supplied by the sample provider and were not determined by assay-based typing. Study-wide findings and limitations: Clinical and demographic metadata were provided uncurated, with the amount varying by source and participant.

TCRbeta CDR3 regions were amplified from genomic DNA using the immunoSEQ Assay, a bias-controlled multiplex PCR. As for the original processing: The number of nucleated cells in each sample was estimated from the amplification of reference gene primers within the assay. Sequence reads were collapsed and filtered to measure the absolute abundance of every unique TCRbeta CDR3 rearrangement. For each sample, productive Simpson clonality was calculated by taking the square root of Simpson's diversity index across productive rearrangements. TCRdb carries this immuneACCESS record with in-frame sequences only. Its versions omit some clonotypes, under half of them owing to an unresolved V gene in the studies checked, with the rest unexplained. The D gene and trimming were derived from the DNA, and the V and J assignments and clone size from that table. The sample records 200,000 to 300,000 clones, roughly 85% of which are singletons. The ten largest clonotypes hold 3% to 4% of the sample.

Participants in the prospective study were enrolled through a virtual design, were aged about 18 to 90 years, and lived in about two dozen United States geographic areas. In the prospective study, cohorts were assigned on the basis of participant-reported clinical history obtained from a screening survey and a study questionnaire. Exposed participants were defined as having been in contact with someone with a PCR-confirmed or clinician-diagnosed COVID-19 case within 2 weeks of study entry. Each participant in the prospective study had whole blood, serum and a nasopharyngeal or oropharyngeal swab collected by mobile phlebotomists. Over a roughly 2-month period, participants in the prospective study had the option of providing additional blood draws and questionnaires. Blood samples from the prospective study were shipped frozen or at room temperature prior to DNA extraction. V is reduced by 6 bases and J by 2 bases, leaving a spacing of 24 bases between them. The germline V gene yields LGHNT for CDR1 and FRNRAP for CDR2. The CDR3 starts with the cysteine, ends with the phenylalanine, and has 18 residues. Only CDR3 DNA remains: 54 bases, in frame from the first base.

This clone was seen a single time. This clone's antigen is unknown. No per-base quality is available; no much larger clone lies one base away. The sequence links TRBV12-5 to TRBJ2-3, and TRBD2 may be the D gene, going by 7 matching bases. Sample: PBMCs or T cells enriched from blood (not recorded which). This TCR came from a woman aged 40 to 49 who had been exposed to COVID-19. The CDR3: CASGKGRLAGAYTDTQYF. The sequenced DNA is TGTGCTAGTGGCAAAGGGCGTTTGGCGGGGGCCTACACAGATACGCAGTATTTT.